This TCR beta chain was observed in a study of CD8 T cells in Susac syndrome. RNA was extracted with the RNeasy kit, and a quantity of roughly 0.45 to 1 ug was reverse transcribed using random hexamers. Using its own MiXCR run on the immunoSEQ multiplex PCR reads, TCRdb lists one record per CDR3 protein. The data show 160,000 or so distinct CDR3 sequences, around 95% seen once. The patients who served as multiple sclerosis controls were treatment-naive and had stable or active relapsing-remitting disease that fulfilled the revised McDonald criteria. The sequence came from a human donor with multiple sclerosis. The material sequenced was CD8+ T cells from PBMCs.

The chain's CDR3 is CASSAPAGGQVGELFF. The CDR3 DNA follows: TGTGCCAGCAGCGCCCCGGCGGGGGGGCAAGTCGGGGAGCTGTTTTTT. The genes are TRBV9 and TRBJ2-2; TRBD2 matches at 9 bases. The length of the CDR3 is 16 residues. With 3 bases clipped from V and 7 bases from J, the junction kept 10 bases outside the gene matches. Per the germline V gene, CDR1 is SGDLS and CDR2 is YYNGEE. The full variable domain, in which reference TRBV9 and TRBJ2-2 provide the parts outside the CDR3, is DSGVTQTPKHLITATGQRVTLRCSPRSGDLSVYWYQQSLDQGLQFLIQYYNGEERAKGNILERFSAQQFPDLHSELNLSSLELGDSALYFCASSAPAGGQVGELFFGEGSRLTVL.